Shown below are 23 T cell receptor beta chains from a single sample sequenced in a study of control samples from healthy donors and cancer patients (dated by TCRdb to about 2020). Libraries were constructed by the immunoSEQ multiplex PCR assay. The source is immuneACCESS, and TCRdb retained only in-frame sequences with V and J called. Part of the clones is not carried over; for the studies checked, unresolved V genes explain less than half of this, and the remainder is unexplained. The sample table records under 200,000 clones; 91% of these occur just once. Approximately 1.5% of the sample is in the top ten clones. The material sequenced was blood. The origin of the receptors is a woman in her twenties or thirties in good health.

This chain uses TRBV7-6 with TRBJ1-1, with 8 bases that match TRBD1. Germline assignment: CDR1 SGHVS and CDR2 FNYEAQ. This CDR3 contains 15 residues. Trimming removed 1 base from V and 0 bases from J; junction bases left unmatched: 1. The CDR3 loop is CASSLGQGLNTEAFF. CDR3 bases: TGTGCCAGCAGCTTAGGACAGGGGTTGAACACTGAAGCTTTCTTT.

The J gene is TRBJ2-3, the V gene TRBV10-3; the D gene is possibly TRBD2 (7 bases). Germline V gene lookup returns CDR1 ENHRY and CDR2 SYGVKD. Trimming cost V 6 bases and J 2 bases, with 12 bases left between them. The CDR3 totals 14 residues. CDR3 amino acids: CAIRGGGPTDTQYF. The CDR3 coding sequence is TGTGCCATCAGAGGGGGGGGGCCCACAGATACGCAGTATTTT.

This clone came up once. The chain has TRBV7-3 and TRBJ1-1, with TRBD1 identical over 7 bases. This CDR3 spans 16 amino acids. V lost 5 bases, J lost 5 bases, and 14 bases stayed unmatched. The V gene's germline CDR1 is SGHTA and CDR2 FQGTGA. The CDR3 region is CASSPVGRGRGTEAFF. CDR3 coding DNA: TGTGCCAGCAGCCCAGTGGGCAGGGGGAGGGGGACTGAAGCTTTCTTT.

V and J are TRBV19 and TRBJ2-1, with TRBD2 matching 10 bases. J was trimmed by 3 bases and V by 7 bases; bases with no gene match: 3. The length of the CDR3 is 14 residues. CDR1 LNHDA and CDR2 SQIVND come from the germline V gene (reference sequence). CDR3 DNA sequence: TGTGCCAGTAACCTAGCGGGAGACTACAATGAGCAGTTCTTC. Its translation is CASNLAGDYNEQFF.

This chain links TRBV30 with TRBJ1-2; 8 positions match TRBD1. The CDR3 consists of 14 residues. The germline V gene encodes CDR1 GTSNPN and CDR2 SVGIG (reference sequence). The trim removed 3 bases at V and 1 base at J, leaving 4 bases unmatched. DNA of the CDR3: TGTGCCTGGAGAAGACAGGGGTTTAACTATGGCTACACCTTC. Amino acids: CAWRRQGFNYGYTF.

As concerns this clone: Other DNA sequences in this specimen translate into the identical CDR3. The rearrangement uses TRBV6-4 and TRBJ2-3; no firm D call. The CDR3 length is 15 residues. Looked up from germline, CDR1 is MRHNA and CDR2 is SNTAGT. V lost 0 bases and J 1 base, leaving 8 bases between the germline ends. The CDR3 region has the DNA TGTGCCAGCAGTGACTCGGAAGGAGGCACAGATACGCAGTATTTT. Translating gives CASSDSEGGTDTQYF.

This clone appeared a single time. Other DNA sequences from this sample encode an identical CDR3 as well. The chain combines TRBV15 with TRBJ1-5, with no clear D. The germline V and J ends were trimmed by 1 base and 0 bases, with 1 base remaining between them. The CDR3 has 13 amino acids. Germline V gene data show CDR1 as LNHNV and CDR2 as YYDKDF (reference sequence). The CDR3 loop is CATSRGSNQPQHF. The DNA for the CDR3 is TGTGCCACCAGCAGAGGTAGCAATCAGCCCCAGCATTTT. The full variable domain, its missing parts supplied by reference TRBV15 and TRBJ1-5, is DAMVIQNPRYQVTQFGKPVTLSCSQTLNHNVMYWYQQKSSQAPKLLFHYYDKDFNNEADTPDNFQSRRPNTSFCFLDIRSPGLGDTAMYLCATSRGSNQPQHFGDGTRLSIL.

The chain has TRBV5-8 and TRBJ2-3, with TRBD1 as a possible D gene (5 bases). The CDR3 has 12 residues. The germline V gene has CDR1 SGHTS and CDR2 YDEGEE. V was pared by 1 base and J by 6 bases, with 6 bases between. CDR3 protein: CASSLNRDTQYF. The DNA of the CDR3 is TGTGCCAGCAGCTTGAACAGGGATACGCAGTATTTT.

Regarding this clone: Other DNA sequences in the same sample also yield this CDR3. The rearrangement joins TRBV11-2 to TRBJ2-7, with D possibly matching TRBD1 (5 bases). The germline gives CDR1 SGHAT, CDR2 FQNNGV. With 2 bases removed from V and 3 bases from J, the gap between germline ends came to 5 bases. The CDR3 is 12 amino acids. CDR3 sequence: CASSLQGYEQYF. In DNA form, the CDR3 reads TGTGCCAGCAGCTTACAGGGCTACGAGCAGTACTTC.

The V gene is TRBV28, the J gene TRBJ1-1; no definite D call. Trimming removed 3 bases at V and 1 base at J, with 6 bases between. The CDR3 is 13 amino acids. CDR1 MDHEN and CDR2 SYDVKM come from the germline V gene. The DNA of the CDR3 is TGTGCCAGCAGTTTTCGGACGAACACTGAAGCTTTCTTT. As protein: CASSFRTNTEAFF.

The V gene is TRBV13, the J gene TRBJ2-7, with D perhaps TRBD2 (5 bases). Trimming left V 3 bases short and J 2 bases short, with 11 bases between. The CDR3 totals 14 residues. Germline V gene sequence: CDR1 PRHDT, CDR2 FYEKMQ (reference sequence). DNA of the CDR3: TGTGCCAGCAGCTTCCAGCGGAGTACCTACGAGCAGTACTTC. It codes for CASSFQRSTYEQYF.

The rearrangement joins TRBV19 to TRBJ2-7; 8 nucleotides match TRBD1. The CDR3 has 14 residues. CDR1 is LNHDA, CDR2 SQIVND, per germline (reference sequence). Trimming cost V 5 bases and J 2 bases; bases outside gene matches: 5. The CDR3 region has the DNA TGTGCCAGTAGTGTCGGACAGGGTACCTACGAGCAGTACTTC. This translates into CASSVGQGTYEQYF. The full variable domain, completed using reference TRBV19 and TRBJ2-7, is DGGITQSPKYLFRKEGQNVTLSCEQNLNHDAMYWYRQDPGQGLRLIYYSQIVNDFQKGDIAEGYSVSREKKESFPLTVTSAQKNPTAFYLCASSVGQGTYEQYFGPGTRLTVT.

V usage is TRBV6-5 and J usage is TRBJ2-1, with 8 bases lining up with TRBD1. Unmatched junction bases numbered 6, after V lost 0 bases and J lost 8 bases. The CDR3 has 15 residues. The germline V gene encodes CDR1 MNHEY and CDR2 SVGAGI. CDR3 sequence: CASSYSRTGRYEQFF. The CDR3 region has the DNA TGTGCCAGCAGTTACTCGAGGACAGGGAGGTATGAGCAGTTCTTC.

In regard to this clone: Other nucleotide sequences in the sample specify the same CDR3. J is TRBJ1-1 and V is TRBV7-9; weak D call: TRBD1 (6 bases). The CDR3 totals 14 residues. Germline V gene lookup returns CDR1 SEHNR and CDR2 FQNEAQ (reference sequence). V was pared by 0 bases and J by 4 bases, with 9 bases between. The CDR3 reads CASSLAGGGTEAFF. DNA of the CDR3: TGTGCCAGCAGCTTAGCGGGAGGGGGCACTGAAGCTTTCTTT.

J is TRBJ2-2 and V is TRBV2; 14 nucleotides agree with TRBD2. Trimming took 4 bases from V and 5 from J; bases not matched to a gene: 3. The CDR3 is made up of 16 amino acids. Per germline, CDR1 SNHLY and CDR2 FYNNEI. The CDR3: CASSGTSGGRTGELFF. CDR3 DNA sequence: TGTGCCAGCAGTGGGACTAGCGGGGGGAGGACCGGGGAGCTGTTTTTT.

The rearrangement uses TRBV30 and TRBJ2-1, with D unclear. V was clipped by 0 bases and J by 8 bases, with 5 bases between them. Germline assignment: CDR1 GTSNPN and CDR2 SVGIG (reference sequence). The CDR3 length is 11 residues. CDR3 residues: CAWSVRDEQFF. The CDR3 DNA follows: TGTGCCTGGAGTGTACGTGATGAGCAGTTCTTC.

About this clone itself: In the same sample, other DNA sequences code for this CDR3. The chain carries TRBV19 and TRBJ2-7, with 10 bases identical to TRBD1. The CDR3 is 14 residues long. Germline CDR1 LNHDA, CDR2 SQIVND (reference sequence). Trimming took 4 bases from V and 2 from J; bases not matched to a gene: 2. The CDR3 protein is CASSRGQGAYEQYF. The CDR3 DNA is TGTGCCAGTAGTAGAGGACAGGGGGCCTACGAGCAGTACTTC.

With regard to this clone: At the DNA level, this CDR3 is encoded by other sequences in the same sample as well. This chain joins TRBV6-5 and TRBJ2-7; D ambiguous. Trimming left V 4 bases short and J 2 bases short, with 6 bases between. This CDR3 is 12 amino acids long. Germline CDR1 and CDR2: MNHEY and SVGAGI. This CDR3 reads CASSSRAYEQYF. The DNA of the CDR3 is TGTGCCAGCAGTTCCCGGGCCTACGAGCAGTACTTC.

The gene calls are TRBV6-2 or TRBV6-3 and TRBJ2-1, with 13 bases aligning to TRBD2. V lost 6 bases, J lost 4 bases, and 3 bases stayed unmatched. Germline CDR1 MNHEY, CDR2 SVGEGT. The CDR3 contains 15 residues. CDR3 nucleotides: TGTGCCAGCAGCCAGACTAGCGGGAGGTACAATGAGCAGTTCTTC. Translated, it gives CASSQTSGRYNEQFF.

A word on this clone: At one end, the junction sequence differs from germline, possibly due to a read error. This chain uses TRBV28 with TRBJ2-7; unclear D gene. CDR1 and CDR2 (germline): MDHEN, SYDVKM. The CDR3 spans 12 residues. The CDR3 loop is CASSLTAYGQYF. CDR3 DNA: TGTGCCAGCAGTTTAACCGCCTACGGGCAGTACTTC.

The chain links TRBV7-6 to TRBJ1-4; TRBD1 is a possible D gene (6 bases). With 5 bases removed from V and 4 bases from J, the gap between germline ends came to 14 bases. Germline loops: CDR1 SGHVS, CDR2 FNYEAQ. The CDR3 is 15 residues long. CDR3 in amino acids: CASSLRQARNEKLFF. Written as DNA, the CDR3 is TGTGCCAGCAGCCTTCGACAGGCCCGTAATGAAAAACTGTTTTTT.

The chain employs TRBV2 and TRBJ1-1, with TRBD1 matching over 9 bases. The germline gives CDR1 SNHLY, CDR2 FYNNEI. Losses at the gene ends were 7 bases for V and 2 bases for J; bases not matched to a gene: 5. This CDR3 spans 14 amino acids. CDR3 sequence (DNA): TGTGCCAGCATCCGACAGGGGGTAAACACTGAAGCTTTCTTT. Translated: CASIRQGVNTEAFF. The variable domain in full, completed from reference TRBV2 and TRBJ1-1, reads EPEVTQTPSHQVTQMGQEVILRCVPISNHLYFYWYRQILGQKVEFLVSFYNNEISEKSEIFDDQFSVERPDGSNFTLKIRSTKLEDSAMYFCASIRQGVNTEAFFGQGTRLTVV.

As regards this clone: Distinct nucleotide sequences in the sample also encode this CDR3. The chain links TRBV11-2 to TRBJ1-4; D might be TRBD1 (5 bases). Per the germline V gene, CDR1 is SGHAT and CDR2 is FQNNGV. Trimming removed 5 bases from V and 1 base from J, with 11 bases in between. CDR3 length equals 15 residues. The CDR3 DNA is TGTGCCAGCAGCGCCCGGGGGGGAACTAATGAAAAACTGTTTTTT. Translated, it gives CASSARGGTNEKLFF.